The 27 T cell receptor beta chains presented below share a single source sample, sequenced in a study of CD8 T cells in ankylosing spondylitis. Study results and caveats: About 8 highly homologous variants made up a TCR beta motif, and this motif appeared characteristic of ankylosing spondylitis blood.

TCRdb independently ran MiXCR on the 5' RACE reads; one entry per CDR3 protein. The sample lists about 460,000 distinct CDR3 sequences, roughly 5% occurring once. For these receptors, no antigen is known. Specimen: blood, either unsorted or a sorted T cell fraction (not recorded which). The receptors shown here come from a male donor with ankylosing spondylitis.

The chain combines TRBV5-1 with TRBJ2-1, with D unclear. The CDR3 spans 12 residues. Germline V gene data show CDR1 as SGHRS and CDR2 as YFSETQ. The ends were cut back, 0 bases at V and 9 bases at J, with 7 bases in the middle. The CDR3 reads CASSLVQSEQFF. CDR3 coding DNA: TGCGCCAGCAGCTTGGTTCAGAGTGAGCAGTTCTTC.

This clonotype was picked up many times. The rearrangement joins TRBV6-2 or TRBV6-3 to TRBJ1-2; no clear D. Trimming removed 7 bases at V and 6 bases at J, with 18 bases between. This CDR3 contains 14 residues. CDR1 is MNHEY, CDR2 SVGEGT, per germline. Here the CDR3 DNA reads TGTGCCAGCACCTACCCGGGCGGGGAGAATGGCTACACCTTC. Translation gives CASTYPGGENGYTF.

This clonotype has at least ten counts. The chain has TRBV20-1 and TRBJ1-1; D remains ambiguous. The CDR3 runs 11 residues. Trimming left V 2 bases short and J 8 bases short, with 9 bases between. In germline, CDR1 is DFQATT, CDR2 SNEGSKA (reference sequence). The CDR3 nucleotides are TGCAGTGCTAGATCTCAATCGGAAGCTTTCTTT. It yields the protein CSARSQSEAFF.

To note about this clonotype: This could be a read error, since a much larger clone is one nucleotide away. This chain connects TRBV10-3 to TRBJ2-7, with a possible D match to TRBD1 (5 bases). The CDR3 consists of 12 residues. The ends were cut back, 2 bases at V and 5 bases at J, with 7 bases in the middle. Looked up from germline, CDR1 is ENHRY and CDR2 is SYGVKD. CDR3 coding DNA: TGTGCCATCAGTGAGGGGGCGGACGAGCAGTACTTC. This gives the protein CAISEGADEQYF.

This clonotype was detected many times. V gene TRBV9 combines with J gene TRBJ2-7, with 8 nucleotides matching TRBD1. The CDR3 extends over 14 amino acids. Germline V lookup: CDR1 SGDLS, CDR2 YYNGEE. V lost 3 bases and J lost 6; bases outside the gene matches: 8. CDR3 region: CASSERGQAFEQYF. The CDR3 DNA reads TGTGCCAGCAGCGAGAGGGGACAGGCGTTCGAGCAGTACTTC.

Only a few counts were recorded for this clonotype. This chain links TRBV20-1 with TRBJ2-2; TRBD2 matches 7 bases. Germline lookup yields CDR1 DFQATT and CDR2 SNEGSKA (reference sequence). The J segment lost 2 bases and the V segment lost 1 base, leaving 1 base of the junction unmatched. The length of the CDR3 is 14 residues. This CDR3 is CSARAGGNTGELFF. CDR3 bases: TGCAGTGCTAGAGCGGGGGGAAACACCGGGGAGCTGTTTTTT.

This clonotype has only a few counts. The gene calls are TRBV20-1 and TRBJ2-2; D is perhaps TRBD1 (6 bases). The V and J ends lost 6 bases and 1 base respectively, with 12 bases between them. Germline lookup yields CDR1 DFQATT and CDR2 SNEGSKA (reference sequence). The CDR3 is 14 residues long. The CDR3 here is CSAVKGGNTGELFF. The CDR3 DNA reads as TGCAGTGCCGTAAAAGGGGGGAACACCGGGGAGCTGTTTTTT.

This clonotype was counted at least ten times. This rearrangement joins TRBV12-3 or TRBV12-4 to TRBJ2-1; a weak D match, TRBD2 (6 bases). V lost 6 bases, J lost 6 bases, and 15 bases lay in between. The CDR3 loop spans 14 amino acids. The CDR3 DNA is TGTGCCAGCAGGAATGAGCTTAGCGGCAATGAGCAGTTCTTC. Translation: CASRNELSGNEQFF.

This clonotype was counted at least ten times. This sequence joins TRBV29-1 and TRBJ2-3; D gene unclear. Germline loops: CDR1 SQVTM, CDR2 ANQGSEA. The V and J ends lost 3 bases and 3 bases respectively, with 10 bases between them. The length of the CDR3 is 13 residues. The CDR3 reads CSVDRGRTDTQYF. CDR3 DNA sequence: TGCAGCGTTGACCGTGGTCGAACAGATACGCAGTATTTT.

This clonotype was detected many times. The V and J genes are TRBV5-1 and TRBJ2-2; D unresolved. The V gene's germline CDR1 is SGHRS and CDR2 YFSETQ. The CDR3 extends over 15 amino acids. Trimming removed 0 bases at V and 3 bases at J, with 9 bases between. CDR3 DNA sequence: TGCGCCAGCAGCTTGGTCCAGCCTGACACCGGGGAGCTGTTTTTT. It is translated as CASSLVQPDTGELFF.

This clonotype was detected many times. Here the CDR3 reads CASSPTGSAREDEFF. The CDR3 nucleotides are TGTGCCAGCAGCCCGACAGGATCTGCGCGGGAGGACGAGTTCTTC. J is TRBJ2-1 and V is TRBV11-1, with TRBD2 matching over 8 bases. The germline gives CDR1 SGHAT, CDR2 FQDESV (reference sequence). This CDR3 contains 15 residues. V shed 5 bases and J 14 bases; nucleotides not matched to a gene: 17.

This clonotype was counted ten times or more. V gene TRBV5-1 combines with J gene TRBJ2-1; 8 bases are shared with TRBD2. CDR1 and CDR2 from the germline V gene are SGHRS and YFSETQ. Unmatched junction bases numbered 4, after V lost 0 bases and J lost 5 bases. This CDR3 region has 15 residues. The CDR3 bases are TGCGCCAGCAGCTTGGGACTAGCGCCCAACAATGAGCAGTTCTTC. This encodes CASSLGLAPNNEQFF. Variable domain in full (rest from reference TRBV5-1 and TRBJ2-1): KAGVTQTPRYLIKTRGQQVTLSCSPISGHRSVSWYQQTPGQGLQFLFEYFSETQRNKGNFPGRFSGRQFSNSRSEMNVSTLELGDSALYLCASSLGLAPNNEQFFGPGTRLTVL.

This clonotype turned up a few times. The V call is TRBV4-1, the J call TRBJ2-1; no clear D. The germline CDR1 and CDR2 sequences are MGHRA and YSYEKL. V was trimmed by 0 bases and J by 4 bases, leaving 16 bases between them. CDR3 length equals 17 residues. The CDR3 loop is CASSQDVETELYNEQFF. CDR3 in DNA: TGCGCCAGCAGCCAAGATGTCGAGACTGAGCTTTACAATGAGCAGTTCTTC.

This chain links TRBV5-4 with TRBJ2-1, with a tentative D call TRBD2 (5 bases). V gave up 3 bases and J gave up 0 bases, with 10 bases separating them. This CDR3 has 15 residues. Germline V gives CDR1 SGHNT, CDR2 YYREEE (reference sequence). DNA for the CDR3: TGTGCCAGCAGCTCCGACTACCGCTCCTACAATGAGCAGTTCTTC. As protein: CASSSDYRSYNEQFF.

This clonotype was seen repeatedly, ten times or more. The chain uses TRBV29-1 and TRBJ1-2; 7 bases align to TRBD1. The germline V gene has CDR1 SQVTM and CDR2 ANQGSEA. The V gene end was trimmed by 5 bases and the J gene end by 4 bases; junction bases not matched to a gene: 10. The CDR3 loop spans 14 amino acids. Written as DNA, the CDR3 is TGCAGCGTTTATACAGGGGAGAGAATCTATGGCTACACCTTC. It translates to CSVYTGERIYGYTF.

This clonotype was seen repeatedly, ten times or more. The CDR3 protein is CASSRDPYSNQPQHF. Written as DNA, the CDR3 is TGTGCCAGCAGCCGAGACCCATATAGCAATCAGCCCCAGCATTTT. The chain couples TRBV12-3 or TRBV12-4 to TRBJ1-5; D not certain. This CDR3 has 15 amino acids. V was pared by 6 bases and J by 0 bases, with 12 bases between.

This clonotype showed up many times. The chain couples TRBV28 to TRBJ2-3; TRBD2 agrees at 11 bases. The CDR3 contains 18 residues. CDR1 is MDHEN and CDR2 is SYDVKM in the germline V gene. The ends lost 2 bases at V and 6 bases at J; junction bases unmatched: 13. CDR3 DNA sequence: TGTGCCAGCAGTTTAGCAGGCCCAGGACTAGCGGGTAGCGATACGCAGTATTTT. It codes for CASSLAGPGLAGSDTQYF.

The chain joins TRBV5-1 to TRBJ2-1, with 10 bases fitting TRBD2. This CDR3 is built from 14 residues. Germline-derived CDR1 and CDR2 are SGHRS and YFSETQ. The trim removed 4 bases at V and 8 bases at J, leaving 6 bases unmatched. The CDR3 region has the DNA TGCGCCAGCAGCGGCACGGGGACTAGCGATGAGCAGTTCTTC. This sequence encodes CASSGTGTSDEQFF.

The rearrangement joins TRBV7-8 to TRBJ2-5, with D unresolved. Germline assignment: CDR1 SGHVS and CDR2 FQNEAQ. The CDR3 runs to 16 residues. V was trimmed by 7 bases and J by 1 base, leaving 19 bases between them. CDR3 residues: CASTFADWDRQETQYF. CDR3 nucleotide sequence: TGTGCCAGCACCTTCGCCGACTGGGATCGCCAAGAGACCCAGTACTTC. Full variable domain (outside the CDR3, taken from reference TRBV7-8 and TRBJ2-5): GAGVSQSPRYKVAKRGQDVALRCDPISGHVSLFWYQQALGQGPEFLTYFQNEAQLDKSGLPSDRFFAERPEGSVSTLKIQRTQQEDSAVYLCASTFADWDRQETQYFGPGTRLLVL.

The sample holds many counts of this clonotype. V gene TRBV10-3 combines with J gene TRBJ1-2; D gene unclear. Trimming took 6 bases from V and 7 from J, leaving 12 bases between them. CDR1 and CDR2 from the germline V gene are ENHRY and SYGVKD. The CDR3 length is 12 residues. The CDR3 DNA is TGTGCCATCAGCTCGGGCAGCGGTGGCTACACCTTC. Amino acids: CAISSGSGGYTF.

This clonotype came up many times. J is TRBJ2-6 and V is TRBV24-1; 7 bases fit TRBD1. Per germline, CDR1 KGHDR and CDR2 SFDVKD. The CDR3 has 19 residues. After removal of 3 bases from V and 0 bases from J, the junction contained 10 bases not matched to a gene. The CDR3 reads CATSDPGTAQYSGANVLTF. The CDR3 coding sequence is TGTGCCACCAGTGATCCCGGGACAGCACAATACTCTGGGGCCAACGTCCTGACTTTC.

This clonotype has just a few counts. The chain combines TRBV5-5 with TRBJ2-1, with D perhaps TRBD1 (6 bases). CDR1 and CDR2 from the germline V gene are SGHKS and YYEKEE (reference sequence). The CDR3 sequence is 14 residues long. Trimming left V 6 bases short and J 2 bases short, with 12 bases between. The DNA of the CDR3 is TGTGCCAGCACCACAGGGAACCCCTACAATGAGCAGTTCTTC. It encodes CASTTGNPYNEQFF.

This clonotype was detected many times. V usage is TRBV5-1 and J usage is TRBJ2-3; D uncertain. This CDR3 has 12 residues. Germline V gene sequence: CDR1 SGHRS, CDR2 YFSETQ. Trimming pared 5 bases from V and 2 bases from J, leaving 6 bases between. The CDR3 DNA is TGCGCCAGCAGTATTAACACAGATACGCAGTATTTT. Its protein is CASSINTDTQYF. The complete variable domain, with remaining parts taken from reference TRBV5-1 and TRBJ2-3, reads KAGVTQTPRYLIKTRGQQVTLSCSPISGHRSVSWYQQTPGQGLQFLFEYFSETQRNKGNFPGRFSGRQFSNSRSEMNVSTLELGDSALYLCASSINTDTQYFGPGTRLTVL.

This clonotype was detected only a few times. The chain combines TRBV28 with TRBJ1-2; TRBD1 agrees at 9 bases. The CDR3 is 15 amino acids. V shed 5 bases and J 3 bases; nucleotides not matched to a gene: 7. Germline-derived CDR1 and CDR2 are MDHEN and SYDVKM. The CDR3 here is CASSPLGQGYYGYTF. CDR3 nucleotide sequence: TGTGCCAGCAGTCCACTGGGACAGGGATACTATGGCTACACCTTC.

A remark on this clonotype: A read error is possible here, since a much larger clone lies one base away. J is TRBJ2-3 and V is TRBV20-1; D is tentatively TRBD1 or TRBD2 (6 bases each). In germline, CDR1 is DFQATT, CDR2 SNEGSKA (reference sequence). The CDR3 covers 14 residues. Here the CDR3 DNA reads TGCATCATACTCGGGGGCGGTATCACAGATACGCAGTATTTT. It specifies CIILGGGITDTQYF.

This clonotype has a handful of counts. The genes are TRBV6-2 or TRBV6-3 and TRBJ2-5, with 8 bases matching TRBD2. Per germline, CDR1 MNHEY and CDR2 SVGEGT. V was pared by 2 bases and J by 4 bases, with 12 bases of the junction left unmatched. This CDR3 is built from 17 residues. CDR3 DNA sequence: TGTGCCAGCAGTTACGGGCTAGCGGGTCGGATTGGAGAGACCCAGTACTTC. Residues: CASSYGLAGRIGETQYF.

This clonotype was counted many times. The V call is TRBV20-1, the J call TRBJ2-1; 8 positions match TRBD1. Germline V gene sequence: CDR1 DFQATT, CDR2 SNEGSKA (reference sequence). The CDR3 totals 12 residues. The V segment lost 6 bases and the J segment 9 bases; nucleotides outside the gene matches: 7. For the CDR3, the DNA is TGCAGTGCCGAGGACAGGGATGCTGAGCAGTTCTTC. It yields the protein CSAEDRDAEQFF.